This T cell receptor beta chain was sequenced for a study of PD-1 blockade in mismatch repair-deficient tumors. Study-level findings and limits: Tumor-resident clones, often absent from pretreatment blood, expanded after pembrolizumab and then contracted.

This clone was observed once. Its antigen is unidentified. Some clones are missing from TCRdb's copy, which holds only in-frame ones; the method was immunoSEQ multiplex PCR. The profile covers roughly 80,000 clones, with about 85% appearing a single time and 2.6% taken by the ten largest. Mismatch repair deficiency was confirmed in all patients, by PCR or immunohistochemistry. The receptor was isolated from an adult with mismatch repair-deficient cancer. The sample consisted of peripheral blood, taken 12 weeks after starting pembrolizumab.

CDR3 in DNA: TGTGCCAGCAGCTTGAGATGTGACAAATGCTACGAGCAGTACTTC. This sequence encodes CASSLRCDKCYEQYF. The chain links TRBV5-8 to TRBJ2-7, with unresolved D. This CDR3 contains 15 residues. The germline V and J ends were trimmed by 1 base and 3 bases, with 14 bases remaining between them. Germline CDR1 is SGHTS and CDR2 is YDEGEE.